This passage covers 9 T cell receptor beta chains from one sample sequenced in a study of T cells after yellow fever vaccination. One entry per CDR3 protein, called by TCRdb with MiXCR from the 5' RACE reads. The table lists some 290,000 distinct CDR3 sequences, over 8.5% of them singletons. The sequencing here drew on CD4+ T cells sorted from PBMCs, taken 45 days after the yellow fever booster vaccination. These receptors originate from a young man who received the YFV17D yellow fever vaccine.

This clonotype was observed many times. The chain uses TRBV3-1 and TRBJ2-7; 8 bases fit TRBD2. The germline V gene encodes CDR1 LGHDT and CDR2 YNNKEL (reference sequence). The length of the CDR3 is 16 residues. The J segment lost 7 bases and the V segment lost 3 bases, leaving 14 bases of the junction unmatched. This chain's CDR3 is CASSQRTGTSRREQYF. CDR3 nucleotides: TGTGCCAGCAGCCAGAGGACCGGGACTAGTAGAAGAGAGCAGTACTTC.

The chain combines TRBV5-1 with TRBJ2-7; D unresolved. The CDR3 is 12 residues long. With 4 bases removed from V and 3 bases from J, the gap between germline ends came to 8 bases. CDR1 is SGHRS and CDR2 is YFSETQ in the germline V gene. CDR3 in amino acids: CASSQGIYEQYF. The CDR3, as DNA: TGCGCCAGCAGCCAAGGGATCTACGAGCAGTACTTC.

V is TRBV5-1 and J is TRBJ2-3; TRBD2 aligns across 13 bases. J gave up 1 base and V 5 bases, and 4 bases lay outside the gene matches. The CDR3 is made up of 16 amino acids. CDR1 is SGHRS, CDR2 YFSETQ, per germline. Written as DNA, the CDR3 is TGCGCCAGCAGATCTGGACTAGCGGGGGGCACAGATACGCAGTATTTT. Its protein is CASRSGLAGGTDTQYF. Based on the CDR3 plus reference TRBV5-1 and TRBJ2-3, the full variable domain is KAGVTQTPRYLIKTRGQQVTLSCSPISGHRSVSWYQQTPGQGLQFLFEYFSETQRNKGNFPGRFSGRQFSNSRSEMNVSTLELGDSALYLCASRSGLAGGTDTQYFGPGTRLTVL.

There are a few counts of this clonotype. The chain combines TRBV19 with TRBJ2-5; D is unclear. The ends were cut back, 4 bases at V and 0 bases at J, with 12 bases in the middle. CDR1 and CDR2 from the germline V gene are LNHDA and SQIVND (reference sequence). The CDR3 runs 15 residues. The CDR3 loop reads CASSSALMYQETQYF. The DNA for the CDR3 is TGTGCCAGTAGTAGCGCCTTGATGTACCAAGAGACCCAGTACTTC.

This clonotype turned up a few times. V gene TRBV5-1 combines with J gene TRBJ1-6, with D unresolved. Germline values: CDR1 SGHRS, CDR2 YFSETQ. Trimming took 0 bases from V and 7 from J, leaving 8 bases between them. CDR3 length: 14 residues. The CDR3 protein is CASSLEVGNSPLHF. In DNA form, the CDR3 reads TGCGCCAGCAGCTTGGAAGTCGGGAATTCACCCCTCCACTTT. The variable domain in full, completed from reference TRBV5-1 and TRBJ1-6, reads KAGVTQTPRYLIKTRGQQVTLSCSPISGHRSVSWYQQTPGQGLQFLFEYFSETQRNKGNFPGRFSGRQFSNSRSEMNVSTLELGDSALYLCASSLEVGNSPLHFGNGTRLTVT.

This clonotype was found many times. As DNA, the CDR3 is TGCAGTGCTAAGCTGAACACTGAAGCTTTCTTT. This sequence encodes CSAKLNTEAFF. The chain has TRBV20-1 and TRBJ1-1; D is ambiguous. Germline V CDR1 and CDR2: DFQATT, SNEGSKA (reference sequence). The germline V and J ends were trimmed by 4 bases and 0 bases, with 3 bases remaining between them. There are 11 residues in the CDR3.

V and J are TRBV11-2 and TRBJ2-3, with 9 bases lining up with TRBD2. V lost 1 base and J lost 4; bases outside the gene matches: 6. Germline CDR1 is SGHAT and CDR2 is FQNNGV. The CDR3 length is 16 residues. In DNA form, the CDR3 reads TGTGCCAGCAGCTTAGGAAGCAGCGGGGGGTCAGATACGCAGTATTTT. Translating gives CASSLGSSGGSDTQYF.

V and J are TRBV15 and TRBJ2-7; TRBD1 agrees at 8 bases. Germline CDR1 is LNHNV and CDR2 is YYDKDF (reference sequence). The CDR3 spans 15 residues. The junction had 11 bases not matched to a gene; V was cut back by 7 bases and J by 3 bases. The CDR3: CATTPFCGQGYEQYV. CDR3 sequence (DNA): TGTGCCACCACCCCTTTCTGTGGACAGGGCTACGAGCAGTACGTC.

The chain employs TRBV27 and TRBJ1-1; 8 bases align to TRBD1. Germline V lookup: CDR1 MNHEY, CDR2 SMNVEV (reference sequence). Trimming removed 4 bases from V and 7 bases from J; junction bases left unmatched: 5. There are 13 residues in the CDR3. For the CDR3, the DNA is TGTGCCAGCAGTTCCCGGGACAGGCGTGAAGCTTTCTTT. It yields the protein CASSSRDRREAFF.